These 30 T cell receptor beta chains share one sample of origin, sequenced in a study of cytomegalovirus exposure and HLA in healthy donors. Primers for the PCR totalled 60 Vbeta and 13 Jbeta. Sequenced by immunoSEQ multiplex PCR; TCRdb stores in-frame clones only, minus some. The table has more than 85,000 clones, approximately 70% seen once. Sequenced input: PBMCs. These receptors were collected from a woman in her fifties or sixties in good health and CMV-seropositive.

The rearrangement joins TRBV4-1 to TRBJ1-1, with 9 bases identical to TRBD1. This CDR3 is built from 15 residues. J was trimmed by 5 bases and V by 1 base; bases with no gene match: 5. Looked up from germline, CDR1 is MGHRA and CDR2 is YSYEKL. The CDR3 nucleotides are TGCGCCAGCAGCCAAGCCGGACAGGGGTTGACTGAAGCTTTCTTT. Translated, it gives CASSQAGQGLTEAFF.

This chain uses TRBV10-1 with TRBJ2-7, with D perhaps matching TRBD2 (6 bases). CDR1 is WNHNN and CDR2 is SYGVQD in the germline V gene (reference sequence). The CDR3 spans 16 residues. Deletions cut 1 base from V and 2 bases from J, with 15 bases between. The CDR3 here is CASSEFRRDATYEQYF. DNA of the CDR3: TGCGCCAGCAGTGAGTTTAGGCGGGACGCGACCTACGAGCAGTACTTC.

This clone was found a few times. The chain links TRBV4-1 to TRBJ1-1; no definite D call. The CDR3 has 14 amino acids. V was shortened by 0 bases and J by 1 base, with 6 bases between the two germline ends. Looked up from germline, CDR1 is MGHRA and CDR2 is YSYEKL. The CDR3 spells CASSQDPRNTEAFF. CDR3 sequence (DNA): TGCGCCAGCAGCCAAGACCCGAGGAACACTGAAGCTTTCTTT.

The J gene is TRBJ1-1, the V gene TRBV7-9, with 9 bases fitting TRBD1. The CDR3 contains 12 residues. Germline lookup yields CDR1 SEHNR and CDR2 FQNEAQ (reference sequence). After removal of 5 bases from V and 10 bases from J, the junction contained 5 bases not matched to a gene. CDR3 residues: CASSPPQGAAFF. CDR3 DNA sequence: TGTGCCAGCAGCCCACCACAGGGGGCAGCTTTCTTT.

As for this clone: At one boundary the junction diverges from the germline segment, which might be a read error. This chain uses TRBV7-6 with TRBJ2-7, with 9 bases lining up with TRBD1. Per germline, CDR1 SGHVS and CDR2 FNYEAQ. The CDR3 extends over 15 amino acids. This chain's CDR3 is CASSETGTGHGEHYF. CDR3 DNA: TGTGCCAGCAGCGAAACCGGGACAGGGCACGGCGAGCATTACTTC.

This chain links TRBV27 with TRBJ2-3; weak D call: TRBD1 (6 bases). V gave up 6 bases and J gave up 3 bases, with 16 bases separating them. Germline V lookup: CDR1 MNHEY, CDR2 SMNVEV (reference sequence). The CDR3 has 15 amino acids. The CDR3 here is CASSPTGSRTDTQYF. Here the CDR3 DNA reads TGTGCCAGCAGCCCCACAGGGTCCAGAACAGATACGCAGTATTTT.

The chain joins TRBV19 to TRBJ2-3; 9 bases match TRBD2. V shed 1 base, J shed 6 bases, and the junction held 14 bases outside the gene matches. CDR1 and CDR2 (germline): LNHDA, SQIVND (reference sequence). This CDR3 has 18 residues. CDR3 amino acids: CASSIGRAGGRFFDTQYF. The CDR3 region has the DNA TGTGCCAGTAGTATAGGTAGGGCGGGAGGGCGCTTCTTTGATACGCAGTATTTT.

The chain carries TRBV6-5 and TRBJ2-1; 8 nucleotides line up with TRBD2. The V and J ends lost 10 bases and 0 bases, in that order; junction bases with no gene match: 5. Germline CDR1 and CDR2: MNHEY and SVGAGI. This CDR3 region has 14 residues. CDR3 in DNA: TGTGCCACCTACGGGGGGGTCTCCTACAATGAGCAGTTCTTC. Translated: CATYGGVSYNEQFF.

This clone was seen only once. The V gene is TRBV18, the J gene TRBJ2-5; TRBD1 matches at 7 bases. Unmatched junction bases numbered 4, after V lost 4 bases and J lost 2 bases. The germline CDR1 and CDR2 sequences are KGHSH and LQKENI. This CDR3 is built from 14 residues. The CDR3 here is CASSLGQVQETQYF. The CDR3 region has the DNA TGTGCCAGCTCACTCGGACAGGTTCAAGAGACCCAGTACTTC. The entire variable domain, with the rest obtained from reference TRBV18 and TRBJ2-5, is as follows: NAGVMQNPRHLVRRRGQEARLRCSPMKGHSHVYWYRQLPEEGLKFMVYLQKENIIDESGMPKERFSAEFPKEGPSILRIQQVVRGDSAAYFCASSLGQVQETQYFGPGTRLLVL.

This clone was detected only a few times. This chain connects TRBV5-5 to TRBJ2-2; D might be TRBD1 (5 bases). The germline V gene encodes CDR1 SGHKS and CDR2 YYEKEE (reference sequence). The germline V and J ends were trimmed by 2 bases and 7 bases, with 12 bases remaining between them. There are 14 residues in the CDR3. The CDR3 DNA reads as TGTGCCAGCAGCTTACGCCCGGACAACGGGGAGCTGTTTTTT. Its translation: CASSLRPDNGELFF. Together with reference TRBV5-5 and TRBJ2-2, the CDR3 gives the full variable domain: DAGVTQSPTHLIKTRGQQVTLRCSPISGHKSVSWYQQVLGQGPQFIFQYYEKEERGRGNFPDRFSARQFPNYSSELNVNALLLGDSALYLCASSLRPDNGELFFGEGSRLTVL.

On this clone: The junction departs from the called germline gene at one end, perhaps through a read error. The chain employs TRBV7-9 and TRBJ2-5; 12 bases agree with TRBD2. The germline CDR1 and CDR2 sequences are SEHNR and FQNEAQ (reference sequence). CDR3 length: 17 residues. The CDR3 nucleotides are TGTTCCAGCAGCTTAGTTCCTAGCGGGAGGGGGGTGAAGACCCAGTACTTC. It specifies CSSSLVPSGRGVKTQYF.

The CDR3 DNA reads TGTGCCAGCAGCTTGAATGCGGGCCAAAACATTCAGTACTTC. Amino acid sequence: CASSLNAGQNIQYF. The rearrangement links TRBV11-3 to TRBJ2-4; TRBD2 is a possible D gene (5 bases). CDR3 length: 14 amino acids. V lost 3 bases and J 5 bases, leaving 11 bases between the germline ends. The germline gives CDR1 SGHNT, CDR2 YENEEA.

This chain joins TRBV18 and TRBJ1-2, with TRBD1 as a possible D gene (6 bases). The CDR3 is made up of 14 amino acids. CDR1 and CDR2 (germline): KGHSH, LQKENI. Trimming shortened V by 5 bases and J by 3 bases, and 13 bases separated the two germline ends. The CDR3 is CASSSGEGDYGYTF. As DNA, the CDR3 is TGTGCCAGCTCATCGGGCGAGGGGGACTATGGCTACACCTTC.

The chain employs TRBV5-1 and TRBJ1-3, with a tentative D call TRBD1 (5 bases). V was pared by 1 base and J by 0 bases, with 11 bases between. CDR1 is SGHRS, CDR2 YFSETQ, per germline. The CDR3 has 16 amino acids. CDR3 amino acids: CASSLTGASSGNTIYF. CDR3 DNA sequence: TGCGCCAGCAGCTTGACAGGTGCTAGCTCTGGAAACACCATATATTTT.

The chain employs TRBV19 and TRBJ1-5; D unresolved. CDR3 length equals 13 residues. Germline V CDR1 and CDR2: LNHDA, SQIVND (reference sequence). V was shortened by 1 base and J by 5 bases, with 6 bases between the two germline ends. The CDR3 DNA reads as TGTGCCAGTAGTATAGCGGTGGATCAGCCCCAGCATTTT. It specifies CASSIAVDQPQHF.

V gene TRBV4-1 combines with J gene TRBJ1-6, with a possible D match to TRBD1 (6 bases). CDR1 MGHRA and CDR2 YSYEKL come from the germline V gene. V lost 5 bases to trimming and J lost 7 bases, with 15 bases between them. The CDR3 has 15 residues. As DNA, the CDR3 is TGCGCCAGCAGCTCCCCCAGGGGTGGAAATTCACCCCTCCACTTT. Encoded protein: CASSSPRGGNSPLHF.

V and J are TRBV2 and TRBJ2-2; 8 bases are shared with TRBD1. Unmatched junction bases numbered 10, after V lost 8 bases and J lost 5 bases. Germline V gene lookup returns CDR1 SNHLY and CDR2 FYNNEI. This CDR3 is built from 15 residues. The CDR3 is CASGVDRVDTGELFF. CDR3 DNA: TGTGCCAGCGGGGTGGACAGGGTTGATACCGGGGAGCTGTTTTTT.

The chain combines TRBV6-5 with TRBJ1-1, with D hard to call. The V end was cut by 7 bases, the J end by 4 bases, with 16 bases between. The CDR3 extends over 14 amino acids. The V gene's germline CDR1 is MNHEY and CDR2 SVGAGI. In DNA, the CDR3 is TGTGCCAGCAACCCACGGAGGGAGGGCACTGAAGCTTTCTTT. Translating it yields CASNPRREGTEAFF.

The rearrangement joins TRBV6-1 to TRBJ1-5; the D is unclear. The length of the CDR3 is 15 residues. The germline V gene has CDR1 MNHNS and CDR2 SASEGT. Trimming stripped 4 bases from V and 4 bases from J, with 14 bases between. In nucleotides, the CDR3 is TGTGCCAGCAGTGCGGGGAGGGTTGGGAATCAGCCCCAGCATTTT. It translates to CASSAGRVGNQPQHF.

In its sample, this clone was seen a few times. V usage is TRBV7-2 and J usage is TRBJ2-7, with 11 bases identical to TRBD2. J lost 7 bases, V lost 1 base, and 9 bases had no gene match. CDR1 SGHTA and CDR2 FQGNSA come from the germline V gene. The CDR3 is 16 amino acids. The DNA of the CDR3 is TGTGCCAGCAGCTTAGGGTTAGCGGGAGGGCAGCTTGAGCAGTACTTC. Translating it yields CASSLGLAGGQLEQYF.

This chain connects TRBV19 to TRBJ2-1; D is unclear. The V and J ends lost 7 bases and 6 bases respectively, with 16 bases between them. Germline CDR1 is LNHDA and CDR2 is SQIVND (reference sequence). This CDR3 is built from 14 residues. CDR3 amino acids: CASTARHESNEQFF. CDR3 DNA: TGTGCCAGTACCGCCCGCCATGAGAGCAATGAGCAGTTCTTC.

V is TRBV19 and J is TRBJ2-3, with D perhaps matching TRBD1 (7 bases). The CDR3 has 15 amino acids. Germline assignment: CDR1 LNHDA and CDR2 SQIVND (reference sequence). Trimming took off 7 bases at V and 2 bases at J, with 16 bases between the two ends. CDR3: CASKQGEVDTDTQYF. As DNA, the CDR3 is TGTGCCAGTAAGCAGGGGGAGGTCGACACAGATACGCAGTATTTT.

On this clone itself: Its ends do not fully match the called genes, so a read error is possible. The rearrangement uses TRBV7-9 and TRBJ2-7; 9 bases are a match to TRBD2. Germline V gives CDR1 SEHNR, CDR2 FQNEAQ (reference sequence). This CDR3 has 12 residues. The CDR3, as DNA: TGTTCCAGCATTCAAGCGGGAGGCGAGCAGTACTTC. It translates to CSSIQAGGEQYF.

CDR3 in amino acids: CASSLYNGRGDTQYF. The CDR3 DNA reads TGTGCCAGCAGCTTATATAACGGGAGAGGAGATACGCAGTATTTT. This chain connects TRBV7-6 to TRBJ2-3; possibly TRBD2 for D (6 bases). CDR3 length equals 15 residues. The germline CDR1 and CDR2 sequences are SGHVS and FNYEAQ. V lost 2 bases and J lost 5, with 14 bases in between.

The chain links TRBV6-1 to TRBJ1-2; D is perhaps TRBD1 (6 bases). CDR3 length: 11 residues. Germline CDR1 and CDR2: MNHNS and SASEGT. V was pared by 11 bases and J by 8 bases, with 15 bases between. Written as DNA, the CDR3 is TGTGCCGCAAGGGGGACGGGGGGCTACACCTTC. Translated, it gives CAARGTGGYTF.

This chain uses TRBV9 with TRBJ2-7; TRBD2 aligns across 9 bases. Germline V gives CDR1 SGDLS, CDR2 YYNGEE. This CDR3 contains 14 residues. V dropped 4 bases and J dropped 5; count of bases not matched to a gene: 7. CDR3 in amino acids: CASSRAGGIHEQYF. For the CDR3, the DNA is TGTGCCAGCAGCCGAGCGGGAGGTATCCACGAGCAGTACTTC. Supplemented by reference TRBV9 and TRBJ2-7, the full variable domain reads DSGVTQTPKHLITATGQRVTLRCSPRSGDLSVYWYQQSLDQGLQFLIQYYNGEERAKGNILERFSAQQFPDLHSELNLSSLELGDSALYFCASSRAGGIHEQYFGPGTRLTVT.

V and J are TRBV11-2 and TRBJ2-1, with 12 nucleotides matching TRBD2. The ends lost 8 bases at V and 5 bases at J; junction bases unmatched: 4. CDR1 and CDR2 (germline): SGHAT, FQNNGV. There are 14 residues in the CDR3. In DNA form, the CDR3 reads TGTGCCAGCGGGTGGACTAGCGGGAACAATGAGCAGTTCTTC. Residues: CASGWTSGNNEQFF.

Comment on this clone: Sequence at one end of the junction differs from germline and may be a read error. The chain is built from TRBV7-9 and TRBJ1-4; maybe TRBD1 (6 bases). Per the germline V gene, CDR1 is SEHNR and CDR2 is FQNEAQ (reference sequence). The CDR3 length is 17 residues. CDR3 nucleotides: TGTTCCAGCAGCTCTTACCCCCTCAGGGGTGATGGTGAAAAACTGTTTTTT. Its protein product is CSSSSYPLRGDGEKLFF.

The chain uses TRBV27 and TRBJ1-2; D gene unclear. V lost 4 bases and J lost 6, with 12 bases in between. The CDR3 totals 13 residues. From germline, CDR1 is MNHEY and CDR2 SMNVEV (reference sequence). The CDR3 coding sequence is TGTGCCAGCAGTTCTGGAAGGCGGGATGGCTACACCTTC. Amino acid sequence: CASSSGRRDGYTF.

V is TRBV6-1 and J is TRBJ2-4; TRBD2 is a possible D gene (6 bases). V lost 6 bases to trimming and J lost 0 bases, with 9 bases between them. From germline, CDR1 is MNHNS and CDR2 SASEGT. This CDR3 has 14 residues. CDR3 in DNA: TGTGCCAGCAGCCCAGCGGGAGCCAAAAACATTCAGTACTTC. Translation gives CASSPAGAKNIQYF.